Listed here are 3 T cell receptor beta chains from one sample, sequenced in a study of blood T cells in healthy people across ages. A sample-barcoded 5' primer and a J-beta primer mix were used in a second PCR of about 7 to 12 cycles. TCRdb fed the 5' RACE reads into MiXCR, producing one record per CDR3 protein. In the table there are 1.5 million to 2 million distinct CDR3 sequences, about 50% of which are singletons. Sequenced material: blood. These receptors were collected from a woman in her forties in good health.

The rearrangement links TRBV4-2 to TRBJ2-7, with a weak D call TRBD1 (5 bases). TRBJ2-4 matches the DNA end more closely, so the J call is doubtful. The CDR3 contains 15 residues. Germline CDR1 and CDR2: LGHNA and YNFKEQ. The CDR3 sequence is CASSPVGVQGNIQYF. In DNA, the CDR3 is TGTGCCAGCTCCCCGGTAGGGGTTCAGGGAAACATTCAGTACTTC.

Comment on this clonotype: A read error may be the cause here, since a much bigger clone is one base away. CDR3 protein: CSVGGQSSCEQYF. CDR3 nucleotides: TGCAGCGTTGGGGGCCAGAGCTCCTGCGAGCAGTACTTC. The V call is TRBV29-1, the J call TRBJ2-5, with TRBD1 as a possible D gene (5 bases). The J call may not be correct, given that the DNA end is closer to TRBJ2-7. CDR1 and CDR2 (germline): SQVTM, ANQGSEA. The CDR3 covers 13 residues.

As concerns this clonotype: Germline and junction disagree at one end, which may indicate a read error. CDR3 coding DNA: TGCGCCAGCAGCTTGGAAGGTTCCACAGTTACGCAGTATTTT. Encoded protein: CASSLEGSTVTQYF. The chain has TRBV5-1 and TRBJ2-3; D is ambiguous. In germline, CDR1 is SGHRS, CDR2 YFSETQ. The CDR3 covers 14 residues.